The next 10 T cell receptor beta chains were all read from a single sample in a study of T cell responses to AZD1222 COVID-19 vaccine. Sequenced by immunoSEQ multiplex PCR; TCRdb stores in-frame clones only, minus some. Found here are under 150,000 clones, nearly 90% of them singletons; the top ten hold more than 5.5%. The sample consisted of peripheral blood, taken 28 days after the second AZD1222 dose. These receptors were collected from an adult who received the AZD1222 COVID-19 vaccine.

The genes are TRBV19 and TRBJ2-1; a possible D gene is TRBD2 (5 bases). V was clipped by 11 bases and J by 0 bases, with 8 bases between them. Germline V gene data show CDR1 as LNHDA and CDR2 as SQIVND (reference sequence). This CDR3 comprises 12 residues. In DNA form, the CDR3 reads TGTGCCGTGGGGAGCTCCTACAATGAGCAGTTCTTC. Translating it yields CAVGSSYNEQFF.

V gene TRBV5-1 combines with J gene TRBJ1-1; 7 bases agree with TRBD1. The CDR3 covers 14 residues. V lost 6 bases and J lost 5; bases outside the gene matches: 10. Germline CDR1 reads SGHRS; CDR2 reads YFSETQ. The CDR3 bases are TGCGCCAGCAACCAGGGGGTAGGTAAGACTGAAGCTTTCTTT. It translates to CASNQGVGKTEAFF.

The chain combines TRBV5-1 with TRBJ1-2; D possibly corresponds to TRBD1 (6 bases). The CDR3 runs 15 residues. Trimming cost V 3 bases and J 8 bases, with 20 bases left between them. Germline V CDR1 and CDR2: SGHRS, YFSETQ. CDR3 region: CASSWGFLGGAGYTF. CDR3 DNA: TGCGCCAGCAGCTGGGGTTTTTTGGGGGGCGCCGGCTACACCTTC.

The chain is built from TRBV5-4 and TRBJ2-2; TRBD1 agrees at 9 bases. Germline CDR1 and CDR2: SGHNT and YYREEE (reference sequence). This CDR3 has 16 amino acids. The V gene end was trimmed by 4 bases and the J gene end by 7 bases; junction bases not matched to a gene: 11. The CDR3, as DNA: TGTGCCAGCAGCCGTCCCGGGACAGGGTCGGTCGGGGAGCTGTTTTTT. Translation gives CASSRPGTGSVGELFF.

The chain is built from TRBV9 and TRBJ2-6; no firm D call. The CDR3 spans 19 residues. Germline CDR1 and CDR2: SGDLS and YYNGEE. V was trimmed by 0 bases and J by 0 bases, leaving 16 bases between them. Here the CDR3 reads CASSVAVSLFTSGANVLTF. The CDR3 DNA reads TGTGCCAGCAGCGTAGCGGTTTCACTTTTTACCTCTGGGGCCAACGTCCTGACTTTC.

V is TRBV5-4 and J is TRBJ2-3; possible D gene TRBD1, 5 bases. The CDR3 loop spans 15 amino acids. V was cut by 4 bases and J by 0 bases, with 12 bases left in between. Germline values: CDR1 SGHNT, CDR2 YYREEE (reference sequence). Here the CDR3 reads CASSGQGFSTDTQYF. The DNA of the CDR3 is TGTGCCAGCAGCGGCCAGGGATTCAGCACAGATACGCAGTATTTT.

V and J are TRBV19 and TRBJ1-5; D is perhaps TRBD1 (5 bases). The ends were cut back, 9 bases at V and 1 base at J, with 19 bases in the middle. The CDR3 spans 16 residues. Germline V lookup: CDR1 LNHDA, CDR2 SQIVND (reference sequence). CDR3 coding DNA: TGTGCCAGCCAAGATTCCGGGACGACAAGCAATCAGCCCCAGCATTTT. Translated: CASQDSGTTSNQPQHF.

On this clone: Compared with germline, one end of the junction differs, possibly owing to a read error. This CDR3 is also generated by other DNA sequences in the sample. The V gene is TRBV30, the J gene TRBJ1-2; TRBD1 aligns across 7 bases. CDR3 size: 13 residues. The germline V gene has CDR1 GTSNPN and CDR2 SVGIG (reference sequence). The CDR3 bases are TGTGCCTCGCCAGGGGACAGCAACTATGGCTACACTTTC. It specifies CASPGDSNYGYTF.

The V gene is TRBV7-3, the J gene TRBJ1-2, with 9 positions matching TRBD1. The germline CDR1 and CDR2 sequences are SGHTA and FQGTGA. J gave up 6 bases and V 3 bases, and 2 bases lay outside the gene matches. The CDR3 sequence is 13 residues long. The CDR3 protein is CASSLGTGNGYTF. The CDR3 DNA is TGTGCCAGCAGCTTGGGGACAGGGAATGGCTACACCTTC. Looking up the rest from reference TRBV7-3 and TRBJ1-2 gives the full variable domain: GAGVSQTPSNKVTEKGKYVELRCDPISGHTALYWYRQSLGQGPEFLIYFQGTGAADDSGLPNDRFFAVRPEGSVSTLKIQRTERGDSAVYLCASSLGTGNGYTFGSGTRLTVV.

The V gene is TRBV19, the J gene TRBJ2-7; D is uncertain. CDR1 is LNHDA, CDR2 SQIVND, per germline (reference sequence). This CDR3 has 13 residues. Trimming pared 4 bases from V and 0 bases from J, leaving 7 bases between. The CDR3 here is CASSTPDSYEQYF. The CDR3 DNA reads as TGTGCCAGTAGTACTCCGGACTCCTACGAGCAGTACTTC.